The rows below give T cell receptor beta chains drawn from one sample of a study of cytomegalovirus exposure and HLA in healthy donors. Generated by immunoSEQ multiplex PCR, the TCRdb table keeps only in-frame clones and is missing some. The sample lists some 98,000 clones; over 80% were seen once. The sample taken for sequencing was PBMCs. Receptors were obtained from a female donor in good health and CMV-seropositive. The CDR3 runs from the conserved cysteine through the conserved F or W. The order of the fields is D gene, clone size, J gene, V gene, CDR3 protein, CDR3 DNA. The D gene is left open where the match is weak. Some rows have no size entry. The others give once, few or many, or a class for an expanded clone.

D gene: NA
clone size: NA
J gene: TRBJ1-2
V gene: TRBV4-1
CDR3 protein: CASSPDSAYGYTF
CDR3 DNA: TGCGCCAGCAGTCCGGACAGTGCCTATGGCTACACCTTC

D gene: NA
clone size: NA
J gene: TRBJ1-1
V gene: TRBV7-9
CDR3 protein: CSSRAGGTEAFF
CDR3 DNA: TGTTCCAGCAGGGCCGGGGGCACTGAAGCTTTCTTT

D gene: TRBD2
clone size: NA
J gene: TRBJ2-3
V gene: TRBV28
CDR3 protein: CASSIPGTSDTDTQYF
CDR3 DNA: TGTGCCAGCAGTATTCCCGGGACTAGCGACACAGATACGCAGTATTTT

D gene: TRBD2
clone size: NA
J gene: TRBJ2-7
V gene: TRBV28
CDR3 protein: CASSDILGGAYEQYF
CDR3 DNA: TGTGCCAGCAGTGATATATTGGGGGGGGCCTACGAGCAGTACTTC

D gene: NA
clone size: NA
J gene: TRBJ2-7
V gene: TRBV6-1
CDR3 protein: CASSEGAEYYEQYF
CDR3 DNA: TGTGCCAGCAGTGAAGGGGCAGAGTACTACGAGCAGTACTTC

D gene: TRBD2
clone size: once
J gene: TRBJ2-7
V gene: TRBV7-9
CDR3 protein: CASSHGLAGGVFPYEQYF
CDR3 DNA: TGTGCCAGCAGCCATGGACTAGCGGGAGGAGTATTCCCCTACGAGCAGTACTTC

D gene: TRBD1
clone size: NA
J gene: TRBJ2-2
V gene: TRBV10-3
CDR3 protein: CATGEPGQVNTGELFF
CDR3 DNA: TGTGCCACCGGGGAGCCGGGACAGGTGAACACCGGGGAGCTGTTTTTT

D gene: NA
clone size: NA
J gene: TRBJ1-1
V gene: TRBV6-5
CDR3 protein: CASRSPGGVTEAFF
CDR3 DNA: TGTGCCAGCAGATCTCCGGGGGGGGTCACTGAAGCTTTCTTT

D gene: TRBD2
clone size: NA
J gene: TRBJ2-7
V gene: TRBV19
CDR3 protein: CASSLAGGPVEQYF
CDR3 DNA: TGTGCCAGTTCGCTAGCGGGAGGGCCAGTGGAGCAATACTTC

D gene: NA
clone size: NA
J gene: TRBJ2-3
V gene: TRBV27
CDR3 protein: CASSLTAGVADTQYF
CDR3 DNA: TGTGCCAGCAGTTTAACAGCAGGGGTGGCAGATACGCAGTATTTT

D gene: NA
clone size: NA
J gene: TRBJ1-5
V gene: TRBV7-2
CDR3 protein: CASSLLAQPQHF
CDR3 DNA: TGTGCCAGCAGCTTATTGGCCCAGCCCCAGCATTTT

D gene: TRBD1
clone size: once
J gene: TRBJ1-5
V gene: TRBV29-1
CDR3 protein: CSAGTGGSNQPQHF
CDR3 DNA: TGCAGCGCTGGGACAGGGGGTAGCAATCAGCCCCAGCATTTT

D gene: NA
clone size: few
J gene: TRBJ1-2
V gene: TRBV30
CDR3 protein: CASSGSNYGYTF
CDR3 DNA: TGTGCCAGCTCAGGGTCCAACTATGGCTACACCTTC

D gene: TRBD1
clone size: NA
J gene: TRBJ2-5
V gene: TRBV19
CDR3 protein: CASSLPGTGEETQYF
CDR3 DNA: TGTGCCAGTAGTCTCCCTGGGACAGGAGAAGAGACCCAGTACTTC

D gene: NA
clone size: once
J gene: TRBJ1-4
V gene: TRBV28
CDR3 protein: CASSLPAGVGGEKLFF
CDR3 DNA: TGTGCCAGCAGTCTCCCGGCGGGGGTTGGGGGGGAAAAACTGTTTTTT

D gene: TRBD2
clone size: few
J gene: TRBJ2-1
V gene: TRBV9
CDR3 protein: CASSVGLADYNEQFF
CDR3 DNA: TGTGCCAGCAGCGTTGGACTAGCGGATTACAATGAGCAGTTCTTC

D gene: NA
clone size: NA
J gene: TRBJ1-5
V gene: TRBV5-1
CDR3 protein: CASSPIGGQPQHF
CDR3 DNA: TGCGCCAGCAGCCCTATCGGGGGGCAGCCCCAGCATTTT

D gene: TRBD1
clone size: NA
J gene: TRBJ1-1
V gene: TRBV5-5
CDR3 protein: CASSFLPGQGPEAFF
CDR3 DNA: TGTGCCAGCAGCTTTTTACCGGGACAGGGGCCTGAAGCTTTCTTT

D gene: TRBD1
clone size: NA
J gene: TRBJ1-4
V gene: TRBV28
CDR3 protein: CASSSDRGNEKLFF
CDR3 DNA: TGTGCCAGCAGTTCAGACAGGGGAAATGAAAAACTGTTTTTT

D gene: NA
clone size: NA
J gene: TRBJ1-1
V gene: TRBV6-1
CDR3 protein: CASTAVGRLPFFF
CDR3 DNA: TGTGCCAGCACCGCGGTGGGGCGTTTGCCATTTTTCTTT

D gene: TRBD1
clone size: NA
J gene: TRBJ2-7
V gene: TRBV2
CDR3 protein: CASRGGQLEEQYF
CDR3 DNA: TGTGCCAGCAGAGGGGGACAGCTAGAAGAGCAGTACTTC

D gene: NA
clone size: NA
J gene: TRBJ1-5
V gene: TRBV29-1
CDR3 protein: CSVVVGGRGNQPQHF
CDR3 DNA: TGCAGCGTTGTTGTCGGGGGGCGAGGCAATCAGCCCCAGCATTTT

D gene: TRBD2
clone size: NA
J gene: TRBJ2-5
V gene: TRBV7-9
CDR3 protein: CSSSFMAGGGQETQYF
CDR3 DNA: TGTTCCAGCAGCTTTATGGCGGGGGGTGGCCAAGAGACCCAGTACTTC

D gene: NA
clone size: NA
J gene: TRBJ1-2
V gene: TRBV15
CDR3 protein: CATSRDGISTGGFYGYTF
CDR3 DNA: TGTGCCACCAGCAGAGACGGTATCTCCACAGGCGGATTCTATGGCTACACCTTC

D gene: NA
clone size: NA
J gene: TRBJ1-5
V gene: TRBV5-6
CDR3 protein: CASSLAGGGGQDQPQHF
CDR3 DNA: TGTGCCAGCAGCTTGGCCGGGGGAGGGGGTCAGGATCAGCCCCAGCATTTT

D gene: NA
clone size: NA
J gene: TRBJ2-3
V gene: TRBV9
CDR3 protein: CASSVATRGREDTQYF
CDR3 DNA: TGTGCCAGCAGCGTAGCTACGAGGGGGAGGGAAGATACGCAGTATTTT

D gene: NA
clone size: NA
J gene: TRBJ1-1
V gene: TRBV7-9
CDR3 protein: CASSLRPGTEAFF
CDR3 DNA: TGTGCCAGCAGCTTGCGACCGGGCACTGAAGCTTTCTTT

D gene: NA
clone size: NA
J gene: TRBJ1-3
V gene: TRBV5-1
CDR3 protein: CASSLSGNTIYF
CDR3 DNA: TGCGCCAGCAGCTTATCGGGGAACACCATATATTTT

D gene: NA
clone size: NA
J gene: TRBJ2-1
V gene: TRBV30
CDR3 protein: CAWAWAGADNEQFF
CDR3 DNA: TGTGCCTGGGCTTGGGCGGGGGCCGACAATGAGCAGTTCTTC

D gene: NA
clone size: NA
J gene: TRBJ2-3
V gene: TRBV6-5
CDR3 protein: CASSYFSRADTQYF
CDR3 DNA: TGTGCCAGCAGTTACTTTAGCCGCGCAGATACGCAGTATTTT

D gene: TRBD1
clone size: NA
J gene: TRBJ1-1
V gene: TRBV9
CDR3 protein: CATPKRTGDTEAFF
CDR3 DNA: TGTGCCACCCCAAAACGGACAGGAGACACTGAAGCTTTCTTT

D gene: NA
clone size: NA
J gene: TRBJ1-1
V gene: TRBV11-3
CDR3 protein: CASSLAGNTEAFF
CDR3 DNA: TGTGCCAGCAGCTTAGCAGGGAACACTGAAGCTTTCTTT

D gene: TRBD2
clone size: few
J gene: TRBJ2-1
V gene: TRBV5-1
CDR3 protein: CASSYAGVRNEQFF
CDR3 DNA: TGCGCCAGCAGCTATGCGGGAGTACGCAATGAGCAGTTCTTC

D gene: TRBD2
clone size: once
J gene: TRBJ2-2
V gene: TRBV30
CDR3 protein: CAWSVLSGTLPGELFF
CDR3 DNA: TGTGCCTGGAGTGTACTAAGCGGGACCCTCCCCGGGGAGCTGTTTTTT

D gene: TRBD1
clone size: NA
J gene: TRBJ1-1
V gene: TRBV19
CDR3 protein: CASSTTGDTEAFF
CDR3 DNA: TGTGCCAGTAGTACAACAGGGGACACTGAAGCTTTCTTT

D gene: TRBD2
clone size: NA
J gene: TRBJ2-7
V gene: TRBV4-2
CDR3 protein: CASSQAQAGGSYEQYF
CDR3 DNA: TGTGCCAGCAGCCAAGCTCAAGCGGGGGGCTCCTACGAGCAGTACTTC

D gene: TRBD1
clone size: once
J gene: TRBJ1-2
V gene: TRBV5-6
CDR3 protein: CASRQDRAPGYTF
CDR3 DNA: TGTGCCAGCAGGCAGGACAGGGCTCCTGGCTACACCTTC

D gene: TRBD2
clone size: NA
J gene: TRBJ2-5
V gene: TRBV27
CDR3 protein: CASSPHPSGGYQETQYF
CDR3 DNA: TGTGCCAGCAGTCCACACCCAAGCGGGGGTTACCAAGAGACCCAGTACTTC

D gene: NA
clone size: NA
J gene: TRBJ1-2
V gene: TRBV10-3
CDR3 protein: CAITPRADYGYTF
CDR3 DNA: TGTGCCATCACCCCCAGGGCCGACTATGGCTACACCTTC

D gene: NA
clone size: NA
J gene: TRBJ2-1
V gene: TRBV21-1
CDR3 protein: CASSKLFLAEQFF
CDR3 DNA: TGTGCCAGCAGCAAGTTGTTTCTAGCGGAGCAGTTCTTC